This TCR beta chain was documented in a study of cytomegalovirus exposure and HLA in healthy donors. A multiplex PCR was run with 60 Vbeta primers and 13 Jbeta primers. Repertoires were generated with immunoSEQ multiplex PCR, while TCRdb's copy carries only in-frame clones and drops some. Counted here are over 150,000 clones, about two thirds occurring once; the ten biggest clones make up roughly 3%. Material for sequencing was PBMCs. The source is a woman under 40 in good health and CMV-seronegative.

This CDR3 is CASSRAGGMGSYEQYF. Here the CDR3 DNA reads TGTGCCAGCAGCCGGGCGGGGGGGATGGGATCCTACGAGCAGTACTTC. The chain links TRBV7-8 to TRBJ2-7, with TRBD2 matching over 9 bases. The CDR3 has 16 residues. CDR1 is SGHVS and CDR2 is FQNEAQ in the germline V gene. V was pared by 5 bases and J by 1 base, with 9 bases of the junction left unmatched.